The 20 T cell receptor beta chains listed next were all sequenced from one sample in a study of T cells in Graves' hyperthyroidism and ophthalmopathy. From RNA transcripts, TCR beta CDR3 regions were amplified. In the first-round RT-PCR of the TCR CDR3, the HTBI primer set was used. Each CDR3 protein is one row after TCRdb ran MiXCR on the multiplex PCR reads. The repertoire consists of about 840,000 distinct CDR3 sequences, with about two fifths occurring once and the leading ten covering 7.5% to 9.5%. Sequences were obtained from blood. These receptors were collected from a man aged 18-30 years with Graves' hyperthyroidism.

The V and J genes are TRBV5-1 and TRBJ2-2; TRBD1 agrees at 7 bases. CDR1 is SGHRS and CDR2 is YFSETQ in the germline V gene. The junction had 5 bases not matched to a gene; V was cut back by 2 bases and J by 4 bases. The CDR3 is 15 residues long. CDR3 DNA: TGCGCCAGCAGCTTTGTGACAGGGAGCACCGGGGAGCTGTTTTTT. Translated, it gives CASSFVTGSTGELFF.

The chain links TRBV25-1 to TRBJ1-1; maybe TRBD1 (5 bases). With 6 bases removed from V and 0 bases from J, the gap between germline ends came to 14 bases. In germline, CDR1 is MGHDK, CDR2 SYGVNS. The length of the CDR3 is 15 residues. CDR3 DNA: TGTGCCAGCAGCCACCCCGGGGCGGTGAACACTGAAGCTTTCTTT. Encoded protein: CASSHPGAVNTEAFF.

The chain employs TRBV5-6 and TRBJ1-6; no firm D call. This CDR3 is 10 amino acids long. From germline, CDR1 is SGHDT and CDR2 YYEEEE. Trimming took 7 bases from V and 10 from J, leaving 6 bases between them. The CDR3 reads CASGSSPLHF. In nucleotides, the CDR3 is TGTGCCAGCGGGTCCTCACCCCTCCACTTT. The entire variable domain, with the rest obtained from reference TRBV5-6 and TRBJ1-6, is as follows: DAGVTQSPTHLIKTRGQQVTLRCSPKSGHDTVSWYQQALGQGPQFIFQYYEEEERQRGNFPDRFSGHQFPNYSSELNVNALLLGDSALYLCASGSSPLHFGNGTRLTVT.

The chain links TRBV29-1 to TRBJ1-5; D unclear. Germline-derived CDR1 and CDR2 are SQVTM and ANQGSEA. V was trimmed by 5 bases and J by 7 bases, leaving 9 bases between them. The CDR3 loop spans 11 amino acids. The CDR3: CSVTETQPQHF. The CDR3 DNA reads as TGCAGCGTTACAGAGACCCAGCCCCAGCATTTT.

This clonotype has only a few counts. The V and J genes are TRBV2 and TRBJ2-3; D possibly uses TRBD1 or TRBD2 (5 bases each). CDR3 size: 14 residues. V lost 5 bases, J lost 2 bases, and 11 bases lay in between. CDR1 and CDR2 (germline): SNHLY, FYNNEI. Here the CDR3 DNA reads TGTGCCAGCAGTCTCGGGACCTCCACAGATACGCAGTATTTT. This sequence encodes CASSLGTSTDTQYF.

The genes are TRBV29-1 and TRBJ1-2; possibly TRBD1 for D (6 bases). CDR1 SQVTM and CDR2 ANQGSEA come from the germline V gene. V dropped 4 bases and J dropped 10 bases, with 13 bases sitting between them. The CDR3 has 11 residues. For the CDR3, the DNA is TGCAGCGTTGGAATGGACAGAGACTACACCTTC. Protein product: CSVGMDRDYTF.

J is TRBJ2-5 and V is TRBV19; D might be TRBD2 (6 bases). The CDR3 sequence is 15 residues long. The germline gives CDR1 LNHDA, CDR2 SQIVND (reference sequence). Deletions cut 5 bases from V and 5 bases from J, with 18 bases between. CDR3 loop: CASSPLRAGGETQYF. In nucleotides, the CDR3 is TGTGCCAGTAGTCCTCTCAGGGCTGGAGGGGAGACCCAGTACTTC.

The CDR3 sequence is CASIGGWYQETQYF. The CDR3 nucleotides are TGTGCCAGCATAGGGGGCTGGTACCAAGAGACCCAGTACTTC. This chain connects TRBV6-1 to TRBJ2-5; TRBD1 matches 7 bases. The CDR3 loop spans 14 amino acids. Trimming removed 7 bases from V and 0 bases from J; junction bases left unmatched: 5. The germline gives CDR1 MNHNS, CDR2 SASEGT.

The chain carries TRBV20-1 and TRBJ1-5; 9 bases are a match to TRBD1. This CDR3 spans 16 amino acids. V was clipped by 0 bases and J by 4 bases; unmatched bases: 7. In germline, CDR1 is DFQATT, CDR2 SNEGSKA (reference sequence). Here the CDR3 DNA reads TGCAGTGCTAGAGATGGGGGGACAGGGCAAAATCAGCCCCAGCATTTT. Protein product: CSARDGGTGQNQPQHF.

The gene calls are TRBV6-1 and TRBJ2-7; 10 nucleotides align to TRBD2. The CDR3 consists of 15 residues. Germline lookup yields CDR1 MNHNS and CDR2 SASEGT. J gave up 1 base and V 6 bases, and 6 bases lay outside the gene matches. CDR3 bases: TGTGCCAGCAGCCCCACTAGCGGGGTTTCCTACGAGCAGTACTTC. It codes for CASSPTSGVSYEQYF.

This clonotype turned up a few times. The V and J genes are TRBV4-2 and TRBJ2-7, with 7 bases fitting TRBD1. The CDR3 runs to 14 residues. Germline assignment: CDR1 LGHNA and CDR2 YNFKEQ. The trim removed 1 base at V and 5 bases at J, leaving 5 bases unmatched. The CDR3 DNA sequence: TGTGCCAGCAGCCAAGCCGGGACAGTCAACGAGCAGTACTTC. This gives the protein CASSQAGTVNEQYF.

The chain couples TRBV29-1 to TRBJ2-7, with D perhaps matching TRBD1 or TRBD2 (5 bases each). V was clipped by 8 bases and J by 2 bases, with 7 bases between them. The CDR3 contains 10 residues. Germline-derived CDR1 and CDR2 are SQVTM and ANQGSEA. CDR3 sequence: CSLGAYEQYF. The DNA of the CDR3 is TGCAGCTTGGGGGCCTACGAGCAGTACTTC.

The J gene is TRBJ1-5, the V gene TRBV2; maybe TRBD1 (6 bases). CDR3 length: 13 amino acids. The germline CDR1 and CDR2 sequences are SNHLY and FYNNEI. Trimming shortened V by 7 bases and J by 6 bases, and 13 bases separated the two germline ends. The chain's CDR3 is CASNGGGRQPQHF. The CDR3 nucleotides read TGTGCCAGCAACGGGGGGGGGCGTCAGCCCCAGCATTTT.

In regard to this clonotype: A read error may account for a junction end that differs from germline. The rearrangement links TRBV4-1 to TRBJ1-2; 9 bases are shared with TRBD1. This CDR3 spans 16 amino acids. The germline CDR1 and CDR2 sequences are MGHRA and YSYEKL. The CDR3 here is CASSQVSGQGPYGYTF. The CDR3 DNA sequence: TGTGCCAGCAGCCAAGTGAGCGGACAGGGGCCCTATGGCTACACCTTC.

This rearrangement joins TRBV7-9 to TRBJ2-5, with 10 bases matching TRBD2. CDR1 and CDR2 from the germline V gene are SEHNR and FQNEAQ (reference sequence). Trimming cost V 5 bases and J 9 bases; bases outside gene matches: 18. This CDR3 comprises 17 residues. DNA for the CDR3: TGTGCCAGCAGCACCGAGCTAGCGGGGGTCACCGGGGAGCCCCAGTACTTC. It translates to CASSTELAGVTGEPQYF.

This clonotype was found a few times. The genes are TRBV7-8 and TRBJ2-2, with 7 bases aligning to TRBD1. This CDR3 spans 14 amino acids. Germline V gene data show CDR1 as SGHVS and CDR2 as FQNEAQ. V lost 2 bases to trimming and J lost 7 bases; unmatched junction nucleotides: 4. CDR3 sequence: CASSLSGGVGELFF. CDR3 nucleotides: TGTGCCAGCAGCTTATCAGGGGGAGTCGGGGAGCTGTTTTTT.

This clonotype was counted a few times. The chain couples TRBV9 to TRBJ1-1; 10 bases agree with TRBD1. J gave up 2 bases and V 0 bases, and 7 bases lay outside the gene matches. Germline CDR1 SGDLS, CDR2 YYNGEE. The length of the CDR3 is 17 residues. Here the CDR3 DNA reads TGTGCCAGCAGCGTAGTACCTGGACAGGGGGTTAACACTGAAGCTTTCTTT. Its protein is CASSVVPGQGVNTEAFF. Using reference TRBV9 and TRBJ1-1 for the parts outside the CDR3, the full variable domain is DSGVTQTPKHLITATGQRVTLRCSPRSGDLSVYWYQQSLDQGLQFLIQYYNGEERAKGNILERFSAQQFPDLHSELNLSSLELGDSALYFCASSVVPGQGVNTEAFFGQGTRLTVV.

The rearrangement joins TRBV11-2 to TRBJ1-2; D unclear. CDR3 length: 13 residues. V was trimmed by 3 bases and J by 4 bases, leaving 9 bases between them. Germline V gene sequence: CDR1 SGHAT, CDR2 FQNNGV. DNA of the CDR3: TGTGCCAGCAGCTTGACCAGCCCCTATGGCTACACCTTC. It translates to CASSLTSPYGYTF.

The genes are TRBV10-3 and TRBJ1-6; 8 positions match TRBD1. From germline, CDR1 is ENHRY and CDR2 SYGVKD. The CDR3 is 16 residues long. With 4 bases clipped from V and 7 bases from J, the junction kept 9 bases outside the gene matches. The chain's CDR3 is CAISATGGKSNSPLHF. Written as DNA, the CDR3 is TGTGCCATCAGTGCCACAGGGGGTAAGAGCAATTCACCCCTCCACTTT.

This clonotype was picked up many times. The J gene is TRBJ1-5, the V gene TRBV25-1; D might be TRBD1 (6 bases). This CDR3 has 15 residues. Germline loops: CDR1 MGHDK, CDR2 SYGVNS. The V end was cut by 3 bases, the J end by 1 base, with 10 bases between. CDR3 bases: TGTGCCAGCAGTGATCAGGACAGCAGCAATCAGCCCCAGCATTTT. Its translation: CASSDQDSSNQPQHF.